These T cell receptor beta chains were read from a single sample in a study of identifying expanded T cells in peripheral blood. Here immunoSEQ multiplex PCR was the method, and the copy in TCRdb shows in-frame clones only, minus some. The table has approximately 100,000 clones, about 91% seen once. The sequenced sample was blood. The receptors shown here come from a person aged 18 to 75 in good health. Both conserved end residues are part of each CDR3. A D gene is named only where the DNA matches it firmly. The listing skips clone size in some rows; elsewhere it reads once, few, many or a size class.

v_gene	d_gene	j_gene	abundance	CDR3nt	CDR3aa
TRBV7-6	NA	TRBJ2-3	NA	TGTGCCAGCAGCTTATGGAAGGGGCCTGGCACAGATACGCAGTATTTT	CASSLWKGPGTDTQYF
TRBV19	NA	TRBJ2-1	NA	TGTGCCAGTAGTAACCGGGACCAGGATCACAATGAGCAGTTCTTC	CASSNRDQDHNEQFF
TRBV6-5	TRBD1	TRBJ1-1	NA	TGTGCCAGCAGATTAACAGGGGGCGCGGCCACTGAAGCTTTCTTT	CASRLTGGAATEAFF
TRBV28	NA	TRBJ2-7	NA	TGTGCCAGCCCTAGGGGGGGCTACGAGCAGTACTTC	CASPRGGYEQYF
TRBV30	NA	TRBJ1-3	NA	TGTGCCTGGAGTCAGGGGCCTGGAAACACCATATATTTT	CAWSQGPGNTIYF
TRBV5-4	NA	TRBJ2-1	NA	TGTGCCAGCAGCAGGCAGAGCTCCTACAATGAGCAGTTCTTC	CASSRQSSYNEQFF
TRBV19	NA	TRBJ1-5	NA	TGTGCCAGTAGTATAGGAGACAGTTGGGGTCAGCCCCAGCATTTT	CASSIGDSWGQPQHF
TRBV13	NA	TRBJ2-3	NA	TGTGCCAGCAGCTTTTCTAGCACAAGCACAGATACGCAGTATTTT	CASSFSSTSTDTQYF
TRBV11-2	TRBD1	TRBJ2-7	NA	TGTGCCAGCAGCACCCGACAGGGACCGTACGAGCAGTACTTC	CASSTRQGPYEQYF
TRBV27	TRBD1	TRBJ1-5	NA	TGTGCCAGCAGTTCCACAGGGGGGCAGCCCCAGCATTTT	CASSSTGGQPQHF
TRBV5-4	NA	TRBJ2-7	NA	TGTGCCAGCACCCGAGGGCTGGGTGGCTCCTACGAGCAGTACTTC	CASTRGLGGSYEQYF
TRBV30	NA	TRBJ2-3	NA	TGTGCCTGGATGGGATTGGATACGCAGTATTTT	CAWMGLDTQYF
TRBV10-1	NA	TRBJ2-5	NA	TGCGCCAGCAGCCAGGACCAAGAGACCCAGTACTTC	CASSQDQETQYF
TRBV10-2	NA	TRBJ2-7	NA	TGCGCCAGCAGTGACAGCTTCTCCTACGAGCAGTACTTC	CASSDSFSYEQYF
TRBV7-3	NA	TRBJ2-5	NA	TGTGCCAGCAGCTTAGGAGCAGGGGTCGGGGAGACCCAGTACTTC	CASSLGAGVGETQYF
TRBV27	TRBD2	TRBJ2-5	NA	TGTGCCAGCAGTTCCCCGGGACTAGCGGGTCAAGAGACCCAGTACTTC	CASSSPGLAGQETQYF
TRBV7-3	TRBD1	TRBJ2-1	NA	TGTGCCAGCAGCTTAGACAGGGGGCGTTACAATGAGCAGTTCTTC	CASSLDRGRYNEQFF
TRBV21-1	NA	TRBJ2-1	NA	TGCGCTTCCGGGACAGGGGGATTAGGCTCCTACAATGAGCAGTTCTTC	CASGTGGLGSYNEQFF
TRBV25-1	NA	TRBJ1-6	NA	TGTGCCAGCAGTGAGACGGCCAGGGAATCATCACCCCTCCACTTT	CASSETARESSPLHF
TRBV4-1	NA	TRBJ2-5	once	TGCGCCAGCAGCCAAGTGGAGGGGTACCAAGAGACCCAGTACTTC	CASSQVEGYQETQYF
TRBV11-3	NA	TRBJ2-2	NA	TGTGCCAGCAGCTCCTACACCGGGGAGCTGTTTTTT	CASSSYTGELFF
TRBV29-1	NA	TRBJ2-7	once	TGCAGCGTTGCGACGAACTACGAGCAGTACTTC	CSVATNYEQYF
TRBV4-1	NA	TRBJ2-7	once	TGCGCCAGCAGCCAAGCCCCGGATCGGTTCAGATCCTACGAGCAGTACTTC	CASSQAPDRFRSYEQYF
TRBV28	NA	TRBJ1-2	NA	TGTGCCAGCAGTTTAACAGGTTTCGCGTCCAACTATGGCTACACCTTC	CASSLTGFASNYGYTF
TRBV19	TRBD1	TRBJ2-3	NA	TGTGCCAGTAGTATCCCCAGGGGGCGGTTGTATTTT	CASSIPRGRLYF
TRBV6-1	NA	TRBJ1-2	NA	TGTGCCAGCGGCACAACCGGGACGGATGACTATGGCTACACCTTC	CASGTTGTDDYGYTF
TRBV28	TRBD1	TRBJ2-2	once	TGTGCCAGCAGTACCCCCGGACAGGGGCCTAAAGGCACCGGGGAGCTGTTTTTT	CASSTPGQGPKGTGELFF
TRBV28	TRBD1	TRBJ1-6	NA	TGTGCCAGCAGTTCCTCGACAGGGGATAATTCACCCCTCCACTTT	CASSSSTGDNSPLHF
TRBV7-7	TRBD1	TRBJ2-5	NA	TGTGCCAGCGGCGACAGGGGGGAACAAGAGACCCAGTACTTC	CASGDRGEQETQYF
TRBV4-3	TRBD1	TRBJ1-4	NA	TGCGCCAGCAGCCGAGAAATTGGACAGGGGTATGAAAAACTGTTTTTT	CASSREIGQGYEKLFF
TRBV2	NA	TRBJ2-7	NA	TGTGCCAGCAGTCCCGGGGAACTCGAGCAGTACTTC	CASSPGELEQYF
TRBV6-1	NA	TRBJ2-7	NA	TGTGCCAGCAGTGACGGGTTTTACGAGCAGTACTTC	CASSDGFYEQYF
TRBV27	NA	TRBJ1-1	NA	TGTGCCAGCAGTTTATATGGGGACCTCGGGTACACTGAAGCTTTCTTT	CASSLYGDLGYTEAFF
TRBV4-3	NA	TRBJ2-1	NA	TGCGCCAGCAGCCAAGCTTCCAGCTCCTACAATGAGCAGTTCTTC	CASSQASSSYNEQFF
TRBV7-8	TRBD2	TRBJ2-7	NA	TGTGCCAGCAGCTGGATGAGGGCTAGCGGCTACGAGCAGTACTTC	CASSWMRASGYEQYF
TRBV4-2	NA	TRBJ1-2	NA	TGTGCCAGCAGCCAAGATAGGGCCGGGAGGGGCTACACCTTC	CASSQDRAGRGYTF
TRBV5-1	NA	TRBJ2-4	NA	TGCGCCAGCAGCTTGAGGGCAGGGGATGACAAAAACATTCAGTACTTC	CASSLRAGDDKNIQYF
TRBV27	NA	TRBJ2-3	NA	TGTGCCAGCAGTTTAGAAGGGTCAAGGCAAAACACAGATACGCAGTATTTT	CASSLEGSRQNTDTQYF
TRBV5-4	TRBD1	TRBJ1-2	NA	TGTGCCAGCAGCTTGGTCTCAACCGGGACAGGGGGCGATGGCTACACCTTC	CASSLVSTGTGGDGYTF
TRBV6-5	TRBD1	TRBJ1-2	NA	TGTGCCAGCAGTTTGACAGGGGGCTTGAACTATGGCTACACCTTC	CASSLTGGLNYGYTF
TRBV6-5	TRBD2	TRBJ2-3	NA	TGTGCCAGCAGTCCGACTAGCGGGGGGCCAGATACGCAGTATTTT	CASSPTSGGPDTQYF
TRBV18	TRBD1	TRBJ1-1	NA	TGTGCCAGCTCAGAGGGGGCCTCTGAAGCTTTCTTT	CASSEGASEAFF
TRBV5-5	NA	TRBJ2-5	NA	TGTGCCAGCAGCTTGCGGGCTCAAGAGACCCAGTACTTC	CASSLRAQETQYF
TRBV19	NA	TRBJ1-1	NA	TGTGCCAGTAGTATAAGTGCCACTGAAGCTTTCTTT	CASSISATEAFF
TRBV30	TRBD2	TRBJ2-5	NA	TGTGCCTGGAGTGTACGGGGGGTCCAAGAGACCCAGTACTTC	CAWSVRGVQETQYF
TRBV2	NA	TRBJ1-2	NA	TGTGCCAGCAGTGATGGGTCCCAAAGGGACGATGGCTACACCTTC	CASSDGSQRDDGYTF
TRBV5-1	NA	TRBJ1-1	once	TGCGCCAGCAGCTTGGAAGCGGCCGTCACTGAAGCTTTCTTT	CASSLEAAVTEAFF
TRBV6-1	NA	TRBJ2-5	NA	TGTGCCAGCTCTTGGGCAGAGACCCAGTACTTC	CASSWAETQYF
TRBV7-7	NA	TRBJ2-3	NA	TGTGCCAGCAGGCCGCAGGAAACAGATACGCAGTATTTT	CASRPQETDTQYF
TRBV5-5	TRBD1	TRBJ2-5	NA	TGTGCCAGCAGCCGAAGTCCAGGGGGAGAGACCCAGTACTTC	CASSRSPGGETQYF
TRBV7-2	TRBD2	TRBJ2-3	once	TGTGCCAGCAGCAACGGGGGGGCTGGAGATACGCAGTATTTT	CASSNGGAGDTQYF